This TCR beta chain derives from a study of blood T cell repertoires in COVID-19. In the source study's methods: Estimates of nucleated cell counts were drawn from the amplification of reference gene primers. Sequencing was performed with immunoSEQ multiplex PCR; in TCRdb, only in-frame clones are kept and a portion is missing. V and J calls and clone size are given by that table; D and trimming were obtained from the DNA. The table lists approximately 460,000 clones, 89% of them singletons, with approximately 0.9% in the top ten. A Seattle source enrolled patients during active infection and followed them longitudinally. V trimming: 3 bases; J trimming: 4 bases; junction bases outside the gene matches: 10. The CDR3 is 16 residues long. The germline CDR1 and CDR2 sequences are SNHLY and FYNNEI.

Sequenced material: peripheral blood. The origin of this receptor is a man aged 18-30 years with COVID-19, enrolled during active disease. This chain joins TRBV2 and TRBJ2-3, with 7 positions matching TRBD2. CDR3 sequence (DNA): TGTGCCAGCAGTGAGGAGCCCGCGGGAGAGTCAGATACGCAGTATTTT. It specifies CASSEEPAGESDTQYF. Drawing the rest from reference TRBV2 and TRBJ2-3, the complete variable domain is EPEVTQTPSHQVTQMGQEVILRCVPISNHLYFYWYRQILGQKVEFLVSFYNNEISEKSEIFDDQFSVERPDGSNFTLKIRSTKLEDSAMYFCASSEEPAGESDTQYFGPGTRLTVL.